This T cell receptor (beta chain) was captured by sequencing in a study of cytomegalovirus exposure and HLA in healthy donors. General study points: Sequencing depth across donors, presence/absence analyses assumed, was roughly uniform. Accounts indicate the classifier identified cytomegalovirus status with strong specificity and sensitivity. There were 164 TCR beta chains listed as cytomegalovirus-associated.

The PCR employed 60 Vbeta primers together with 13 Jbeta primers. Method: immunoSEQ multiplex PCR; TCRdb's copy keeps in-frame clones and lacks some. In total, the table holds some 110,000 clones. Points on this clone: As yet, its antigen is unknown.

Sequencing input: PBMCs. The sequence derives from a man aged 35-49 years in good health and CMV-seropositive.

CDR3: CASSPSISGPQHF. CDR3 sequence (DNA): TGTGCCAGTAGTCCAAGTATAAGCGGGCCCCAGCATTTT. The rearrangement links TRBV19 to TRBJ1-5; D unclear. Germline lookup yields CDR1 LNHDA and CDR2 SQIVND (reference sequence). This CDR3 spans 13 amino acids. V shed 5 bases and J shed 9 bases, with 14 bases lying between them.